Only a few counts were recorded for the clone carrying this T cell receptor beta chain. The antigen remains unidentified. These data originate in a study of response to subunit inactivated influenza vaccine. Findings of the study overall: It was the authors' suggestion that each seasonal influenza vaccination recruits few new T cells.

MiXCR, run by TCRdb on the RT-PCR reads, gives a single entry per CDR3 protein. This sample yields about 650,000 distinct CDR3 sequences, of which 12% to 15% are seen a single time; about 7.4% belongs to the top ten. V was pared by 4 bases and J by 5 bases, with 12 bases between. Germline CDR1 reads SGHTA; CDR2 reads FQGNSA. CDR3 size: 13 residues. The rearrangement links TRBV7-2 to TRBJ2-7, with D possibly being TRBD2 (6 bases). This clonotype was sampled from a man aged 50-59 years who received an inactivated influenza vaccine. The input for sequencing was PBMCs from blood, taken 14 days before vaccination. CDR3 in DNA: TGTGCCAGCAGCTGGGGGGAGCTCCACGAGCAGTACTTC. Amino acid sequence: CASSWGELHEQYF.